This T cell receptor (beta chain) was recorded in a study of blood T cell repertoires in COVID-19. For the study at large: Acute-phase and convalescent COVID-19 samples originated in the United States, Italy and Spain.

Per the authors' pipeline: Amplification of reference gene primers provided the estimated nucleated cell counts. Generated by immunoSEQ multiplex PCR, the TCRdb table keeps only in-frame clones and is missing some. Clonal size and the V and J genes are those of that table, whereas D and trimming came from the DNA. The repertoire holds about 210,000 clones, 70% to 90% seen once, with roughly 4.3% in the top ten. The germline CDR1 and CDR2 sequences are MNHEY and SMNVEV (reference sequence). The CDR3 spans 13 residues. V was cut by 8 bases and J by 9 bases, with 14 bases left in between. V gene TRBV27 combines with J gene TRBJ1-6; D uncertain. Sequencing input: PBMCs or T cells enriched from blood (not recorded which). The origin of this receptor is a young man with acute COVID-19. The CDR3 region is CASANRRSSPLHF. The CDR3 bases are TGTGCCAGCGCGAATCGACGGAGTTCACCCCTCCACTTT.